These 32 T cell receptor beta chains came from one sample sequenced in a study of OX40 agonist ivuxolimab in advanced cancers. Repertoires were generated with immunoSEQ multiplex PCR, while TCRdb's copy carries only in-frame clones and drops some. Counted here are some 40,000 clones, 85% to 95% occurring once; the ten biggest clones make up about 16%. The source material was CD4+ or CD8+ T cells sorted from blood, sampled in a trial of the OX40 agonist ivuxolimab. The receptors originated from an adult with an advanced solid tumor such as melanoma, head and neck, liver or kidney cancer.

This clone was counted once. The chain carries TRBV6-1 and TRBJ2-5; D is possibly TRBD2 (6 bases). The CDR3 loop spans 16 amino acids. From germline, CDR1 is MNHNS and CDR2 SASEGT. V gave up 3 bases and J gave up 5 bases, with 19 bases separating them. The CDR3 region has the DNA TGTGCCAGCAGTGAGGGCAAGGGAGGACCGGGGGAGACCCAGTACTTC. It yields the protein CASSEGKGGPGETQYF.

The count of this clone is one. The J gene is TRBJ1-5, the V gene TRBV28; D may be TRBD1 (6 bases). CDR1 and CDR2 (germline): MDHEN, SYDVKM. This CDR3 has 14 amino acids. V lost 6 bases and J 1 base, leaving 10 bases between the germline ends. The CDR3 protein is CASRLGGSNQPQHF. The CDR3 region has the DNA TGTGCCAGCAGGTTAGGGGGAAGCAATCAGCCCCAGCATTTT. Filled out from reference TRBV28 and TRBJ1-5, the complete variable domain reads DVKVTQSSRYLVKRTGEKVFLECVQDMDHENMFWYRQDPGLGLRLIYFSYDVKMKEKGDIPEGYSVSREKKERFSLILESASTNQTSMYLCASRLGGSNQPQHFGDGTRLSIL.

This clone was recorded only once. V gene TRBV19 combines with J gene TRBJ2-2, with TRBD2 matching over 12 bases. The CDR3 is 18 amino acids. With V trimmed by 8 bases and J by 4 bases, 14 bases remained unmatched. CDR1 is LNHDA, CDR2 SQIVND, per germline (reference sequence). CDR3 residues: CASQSTTSGRYSTGELFF. In nucleotides, the CDR3 is TGTGCCAGTCAATCAACGACTAGCGGGAGATATAGCACCGGGGAGCTGTTTTTT.

The genes are TRBV6-1 and TRBJ2-7, with D perhaps given as TRBD1 or TRBD2 (5 bases each). The V end was cut by 2 bases, the J end by 2 bases, with 22 bases between. There are 18 residues in the CDR3. Per germline, CDR1 MNHNS and CDR2 SASEGT. The CDR3 loop is CASSESAPGADSTYEQYF. In DNA form, the CDR3 reads TGTGCCAGCAGTGAATCGGCCCCCGGGGCCGACTCAACCTACGAGCAGTACTTC.

The J gene is TRBJ2-7, the V gene TRBV28; TRBD2 is a possible D gene (5 bases). V lost 5 bases and J lost 1, with 18 bases in between. The CDR3 runs 16 residues. CDR1 MDHEN and CDR2 SYDVKM come from the germline V gene. CDR3 residues: CASSPTLQRGSYEQYF. In DNA form, the CDR3 reads TGTGCCAGCAGTCCAACCCTCCAGAGAGGGTCCTACGAGCAGTACTTC.

The chain combines TRBV29-1 with TRBJ2-3, with 9 positions matching TRBD2. Trimming took 6 bases from V and 2 from J; bases not matched to a gene: 9. Germline V gene lookup returns CDR1 SQVTM and CDR2 ANQGSEA. This CDR3 comprises 15 residues. CDR3 protein: CSVLNLAGTTDTQYF. The CDR3 nucleotides are TGCAGCGTCCTCAATCTAGCGGGGACCACAGATACGCAGTATTTT.

The V gene is TRBV27, the J gene TRBJ1-3; possibly TRBD1 for D (6 bases). The CDR3 totals 15 residues. Germline lookup yields CDR1 MNHEY and CDR2 SMNVEV (reference sequence). Trimming took off 4 bases at V and 0 bases at J, with 10 bases between the two ends. The CDR3 coding sequence is TGTGCCAGCAGTTCCGGGGGCCTCTCTGGAAACACCATATATTTT. Encoded protein: CASSSGGLSGNTIYF.

The chain couples TRBV28 to TRBJ2-1; D is uncertain. The CDR3 has 14 amino acids. The germline V gene has CDR1 MDHEN and CDR2 SYDVKM. V gave up 3 bases and J gave up 0 bases, with 6 bases separating them. In nucleotides, the CDR3 is TGTGCCAGCAGTTTCCGAGTCTCCTACAATGAGCAGTTCTTC. As protein: CASSFRVSYNEQFF.

The chain uses TRBV11-1 and TRBJ2-7; D uncertain. The length of the CDR3 is 12 residues. V lost 2 bases, J lost 2 bases, and 4 bases lay in between. Germline V gene data show CDR1 as SGHAT and CDR2 as FQDESV (reference sequence). The DNA of the CDR3 is TGTGCCAGCAGCTTAACCGCCTACGAGCAGTACTTC. Translation: CASSLTAYEQYF.

The rearrangement joins TRBV1 to TRBJ2-2; the table gives TRBD2 as D, unverified against the DNA. TRBV1 constitutes a pseudogene. The CDR3 covers 17 residues. CDR3 DNA sequence: TGCACCAGCAGCCAAATAGCTAGCGGGAGGGGCACCGGGGAGCTGTTTTTT. It is translated as CTSSQIASGRGTGELFF.

The chain joins TRBV2 to TRBJ2-7; 9 bases align to TRBD2. V was clipped by 1 base and J by 2 bases; unmatched bases: 3. The CDR3 spans 15 residues. Germline V CDR1 and CDR2: SNHLY, FYNNEI. The CDR3 here is CASSEGLAGTYEQYF. The CDR3 DNA sequence: TGTGCCAGCAGTGAAGGGCTAGCGGGAACCTACGAGCAGTACTTC.

The V gene is TRBV9, the J gene TRBJ2-3; 10 bases line up with TRBD2. Per the germline V gene, CDR1 is SGDLS and CDR2 is YYNGEE. The junction had 9 bases not matched to a gene; V was cut back by 4 bases and J by 1 base. This CDR3 spans 17 amino acids. The CDR3 DNA is TGTGCCAGCAGCCCGACGACCGGGACTAGCGGCACAGATACGCAGTATTTT. Protein product: CASSPTTGTSGTDTQYF. The full variable domain, in which reference TRBV9 and TRBJ2-3 provide the parts outside the CDR3, is DSGVTQTPKHLITATGQRVTLRCSPRSGDLSVYWYQQSLDQGLQFLIQYYNGEERAKGNILERFSAQQFPDLHSELNLSSLELGDSALYFCASSPTTGTSGTDTQYFGPGTRLTVL.

The genes are TRBV7-9 and TRBJ1-2, with D perhaps matching TRBD1 (5 bases). The CDR3 runs to 14 residues. With 10 bases removed from V and 5 bases from J, the gap between germline ends came to 20 bases. Germline V gene sequence: CDR1 SEHNR, CDR2 FQNEAQ (reference sequence). The CDR3 region is CATPGGFEAYGYTF. DNA for the CDR3: TGTGCCACCCCCGGGGGGTTTGAGGCTTATGGCTACACCTTC. Complete variable domain (other parts from reference TRBV7-9 and TRBJ1-2): DTGVSQNPRHKITKRGQNVTFRCDPISEHNRLYWYRQTLGQGPEFLTYFQNEAQLEKSRLLSDRFSAERPKGSFSTLEIQRTEQGDSAMYLCATPGGFEAYGYTFGSGTRLTVV.

V gene TRBV28 combines with J gene TRBJ2-7, with 10 nucleotides matching TRBD2. The CDR3 spans 17 residues. The V segment lost 4 bases and the J segment 2 bases; nucleotides outside the gene matches: 11. Germline V gene data show CDR1 as MDHEN and CDR2 as SYDVKM. DNA for the CDR3: TGTGCCAGCAGTTCACCACGTACTAGCGGGAACACCTACGAGCAGTACTTC. It yields the protein CASSSPRTSGNTYEQYF. Full variable domain (remainder filled in from reference TRBV28 and TRBJ2-7): DVKVTQSSRYLVKRTGEKVFLECVQDMDHENMFWYRQDPGLGLRLIYFSYDVKMKEKGDIPEGYSVSREKKERFSLILESASTNQTSMYLCASSSPRTSGNTYEQYFGPGTRLTVT.

This chain links TRBV13 with TRBJ2-5; D remains ambiguous. The length of the CDR3 is 14 residues. V lost 5 bases to trimming and J lost 6 bases, with 16 bases between them. Germline CDR1 and CDR2: PRHDT and FYEKMQ (reference sequence). Here the CDR3 reads CASSRPTNRKTQYF. Written as DNA, the CDR3 is TGTGCCAGCAGCCGACCAACTAATAGGAAGACCCAGTACTTC.

The chain uses TRBV18 and TRBJ2-3, with D perhaps matching TRBD2 (5 bases). There are 15 residues in the CDR3. V lost 2 bases and J lost 1, with 10 bases in between. Germline assignment: CDR1 KGHSH and CDR2 LQKENI. CDR3 region: CASSPGERGTDTQYF. The CDR3, as DNA: TGTGCCAGCTCACCAGGGGAGAGGGGCACAGATACGCAGTATTTT.

The V call is TRBV4-3, the J call TRBJ2-7; tentatively, D is TRBD2 (5 bases). This CDR3 comprises 14 residues. The germline V gene encodes CDR1 LGHNA and CDR2 YSLEER. V was clipped by 0 bases and J by 3 bases, with 9 bases between them. In DNA form, the CDR3 reads TGCGCCAGCAGCCAAGATATGGGAGACTACGAGCAGTACTTC. Translation gives CASSQDMGDYEQYF.

The rearrangement joins TRBV2 to TRBJ2-7; no definite D call. The CDR3 is 15 amino acids. The germline CDR1 and CDR2 sequences are SNHLY and FYNNEI. Between the trimmed V and J ends, which lost 3 bases and 0 bases, there was a span of 12 bases. This CDR3 is CASSDPVLSSYEQYF. DNA of the CDR3: TGTGCCAGCAGTGACCCGGTCCTGAGCTCCTACGAGCAGTACTTC.

The chain has TRBV4-1 and TRBJ2-7, with D unresolved. The CDR3 sequence is 17 residues long. V lost 0 bases and J 3 bases, leaving 18 bases between the germline ends. Germline V gives CDR1 MGHRA, CDR2 YSYEKL. The chain's CDR3 is CASSQEPSISANYEQYF. DNA for the CDR3: TGCGCCAGCAGCCAAGAACCGTCAATCAGCGCCAACTACGAGCAGTACTTC.

V usage is TRBV9 and J usage is TRBJ2-7; possibly TRBD1 for D (5 bases). The germline V gene encodes CDR1 SGDLS and CDR2 YYNGEE. The ends were cut back, 4 bases at V and 1 base at J, with 9 bases in the middle. The CDR3 contains 13 residues. The CDR3 spells CASSPRTSYEQYF. The CDR3, as DNA: TGTGCCAGCAGCCCTCGGACATCCTACGAGCAGTACTTC.

This sequence joins TRBV5-1 and TRBJ1-3, with TRBD1 as a possible D gene (6 bases). There are 18 residues in the CDR3. Per germline, CDR1 SGHRS and CDR2 YFSETQ. Trimming shortened V by 4 bases and J by 1 base, and 21 bases separated the two germline ends. DNA of the CDR3: TGCGCCAGCAGCCCCTTGACGGGAGGGACACCATCTGGAAACACCATATATTTT. Amino acid sequence: CASSPLTGGTPSGNTIYF.

This chain uses TRBV27 with TRBJ2-5, with TRBD1 matching over 7 bases. Per the germline V gene, CDR1 is MNHEY and CDR2 is SMNVEV (reference sequence). The J segment lost 7 bases and the V segment lost 0 bases, leaving 17 bases of the junction unmatched. CDR3 length: 18 amino acids. The CDR3 coding sequence is TGTGCCAGCAGTTTATCTGCTACGTGGACAGGTCGTTCGGGGACCCAGTACTTC. Translating gives CASSLSATWTGRSGTQYF.

The chain joins TRBV19 to TRBJ2-1; 8 nucleotides agree with TRBD2. The V segment lost 9 bases and the J segment 7 bases; nucleotides outside the gene matches: 17. CDR1 and CDR2 (germline): LNHDA, SQIVND (reference sequence). The CDR3 length is 16 residues. In nucleotides, the CDR3 is TGTGCCAGCCGACCCTCCACTAGCGGCCTTGATAATGAGCAGTTCTTC. It is translated as CASRPSTSGLDNEQFF.

The rearrangement uses TRBV6-5 and TRBJ2-2; no clear D. V lost 1 base, J lost 4 bases, and 7 bases lay in between. The CDR3 totals 14 residues. Germline lookup yields CDR1 MNHEY and CDR2 SVGAGI. CDR3 sequence: CASSYLAVTGELFF. For the CDR3, the DNA is TGTGCCAGCAGTTACTTGGCAGTCACCGGGGAGCTGTTTTTT.

This sequence joins TRBV19 and TRBJ2-7, with TRBD2 matching 8 bases. Trimming cost V 2 bases and J 3 bases; bases outside gene matches: 3. Germline CDR1 and CDR2: LNHDA and SQIVND (reference sequence). This CDR3 contains 14 residues. Here the CDR3 DNA reads TGTGCCAGTAGTATATCTGCGGGAGGCTACGAGCAGTACTTC. It specifies CASSISAGGYEQYF.

The chain links TRBV4-1 to TRBJ1-4, with D perhaps matching TRBD1 (5 bases). In germline, CDR1 is MGHRA, CDR2 YSYEKL. V lost 0 bases, J lost 7 bases, and 12 bases lay in between. The CDR3 loop spans 15 amino acids. CDR3 region: CASSQEGDEGEKLFF. CDR3 nucleotide sequence: TGCGCCAGCAGCCAAGAAGGGGACGAAGGTGAAAAACTGTTTTTT.

This chain links TRBV19 with TRBJ2-4; no clear D gene. The CDR3 covers 13 residues. Germline CDR1 and CDR2: LNHDA and SQIVND (reference sequence). The V end lost 2 bases, the J end lost 7 bases, and 9 bases lay between the germline ends. The CDR3 sequence is CASSILGWNIQYF. CDR3 coding DNA: TGTGCCAGTAGTATACTGGGTTGGAACATTCAGTACTTC.

The chain combines TRBV19 with TRBJ2-7; D might be TRBD1 (5 bases). The CDR3 is 12 residues long. Looked up from germline, CDR1 is LNHDA and CDR2 is SQIVND (reference sequence). The germline V and J ends were trimmed by 6 bases and 5 bases, with 11 bases remaining between them. DNA for the CDR3: TGTGCCAGTAGCTATATAGGGGACGAGCAGTACTTC. Translation gives CASSYIGDEQYF.

The V and J genes are TRBV4-2 and TRBJ2-1; D ambiguous. Trimming stripped 0 bases from V and 6 bases from J, with 3 bases between. The CDR3 loop spans 12 amino acids. Germline values: CDR1 LGHNA, CDR2 YNFKEQ. CDR3 in DNA: TGTGCCAGCAGCCAAGATTCCAATGAGCAGTTCTTC. Translation: CASSQDSNEQFF.

This clone was found once. V and J are TRBV4-3 and TRBJ1-5, with TRBD1 as a possible D gene (6 bases). V shed 0 bases and J shed 0 bases, with 12 bases lying between them. The germline V gene has CDR1 LGHNA and CDR2 YSLEER. This CDR3 has 17 amino acids. The CDR3 region has the DNA TGCGCCAGCAGCCAAGAGGGCAGGGGATATAGCAATCAGCCCCAGCATTTT. This encodes CASSQEGRGYSNQPQHF.

The genes are TRBV7-6 and TRBJ2-5, with D unresolved. V was shortened by 5 bases and J by 5 bases, with 9 bases between the two germline ends. Per the germline V gene, CDR1 is SGHVS and CDR2 is FNYEAQ. The CDR3 loop spans 12 amino acids. CDR3 sequence reads: CASSVLGETQYF. The CDR3 nucleotides read TGTGCCAGCAGCGTCCTGGGGGAGACCCAGTACTTC. Full variable domain (rest looked up from reference TRBV7-6 and TRBJ2-5): GAGVSQSPRYKVTKRGQDVALRCDPISGHVSLYWYRQALGQGPEFLTYFNYEAQQDKSGLPNDRFSAERPEGSISTLTIQRTEQRDSAMYRCASSVLGETQYFGPGTRLLVL.

This clone appeared a single time. The rearrangement uses TRBV25-1 and TRBJ2-2, with 7 bases lining up with TRBD1. The germline V gene has CDR1 MGHDK and CDR2 SYGVNS. The CDR3 contains 17 residues. V trimming: 1 base; J trimming: 3 bases; junction bases outside the gene matches: 8. CDR3 DNA sequence: TGTGCCAGCAGTGAATTAGGGACAGTCGACGACACCGGGGAGCTGTTTTTT. Its translation is CASSELGTVDDTGELFF.